This T cell receptor beta chain was retrieved from a study of T cells in Graves' hyperthyroidism and ophthalmopathy. General study results and limits: Separation of ophthalmopathy from stable hyperthyroidism was achieved by a 13 V-J model.

To note about this clonotype: No antigen is known for it.

Amplification of TCR beta CDR3 regions was performed using RNA transcripts as template. Carried out on the TCR CDR3, a first-round RT-PCR used the HTBI primer set. Each CDR3 protein gets one entry after TCRdb re-called the multiplex PCR reads with MiXCR. The profile shows some 510,000 distinct CDR3 sequences, around 21% of them singletons. This CDR3 has 13 residues. CDR1 is MNHNS and CDR2 is SASEGT in the germline V gene. Deletions cut 10 bases from V and 3 bases from J, with 16 bases between. Hyperthyroidism had been newly diagnosed in patients aged 18 to 65, and its duration was under 2 months. Exclusions: uncontrolled infection, other autoimmune disease, pregnancy, lactation.

Sequenced material: blood. This rearrangement joins TRBV6-1 to TRBJ2-7; D may match TRBD1 or TRBD2 (5 bases each). The TCR was taken from a man aged 18 to 30 with Graves' hyperthyroidism. The chain's CDR3 is CATARGPGYEQYF. The CDR3 DNA is TGTGCCACCGCGAGGGGACCGGGCTACGAGCAGTACTTC.